What follows is one T cell receptor beta chain and its context. This entry belongs to a study of T and B cells in COVID-19 patients. Turning to the study itself: Peripheral blood came from COVID-19 patients with active infection or after recovery.

BIOMED2 TRB-A/B primer pools were used in multiplex TRB PCR. TCRdb fed the multiplex PCR reads into MiXCR, producing one record per CDR3 protein. This sample has under 7,500 distinct CDR3 sequences, with about 24% found just once. In germline, CDR1 is DFQATT, CDR2 SNEGSKA (reference sequence). The CDR3 contains 15 residues. J lost 5 bases, V lost 0 bases, and 7 bases had no gene match. Each TRB amplification used about 220-500 ng of genomic DNA from blood. This sequence was found in a human donor with active COVID-19. Sequences were obtained from blood. The chain employs TRBV20-1 and TRBJ2-5; 9 bases match TRBD2. The CDR3 DNA reads as TGCAGTGCTAGAGATCGGCTAGCGGGGAGGGAGACCCAGTACTTC. It specifies CSARDRLAGRETQYF.